This TCR beta chain was retrieved from a study of shared clonotypes between healthy human individuals (dated by TCRdb to about 2020). Turning to the overall study: The cohort included a few men and a couple of women between 18 and 49 years of age. For each donor, CD4 naive and CD4 memory were each run on three plates, CD8 naive on two plates, and CD8 memory on one plate. Blood TCR repertoires of four to six healthy adults were deeply sequenced to estimate repertoire size and the extent of clonotype sharing between individuals. To increase sequencing depth and limit assay-specific biases, TCR repertoire library preparation and sequencing were carried out by different laboratories using diverse techniques. Each donor's leukapheresis produced roughly between about 0.8 and 8.9 billion PBMCs. Findings and caveats that apply to the study as a whole: Compared with non-shared clonotypes, the clonotypes found in all four sorted-subset donors had higher generation probabilities. When four donors were compared, the shared fraction of clonotypes was around 5% for naive CD4, 3.5% to 4% for naive CD8, 2.3% for memory CD4, and less than 0.5% for memory CD8. Pairwise subsampling indicated that sequencing depth was expected to affect the degree of clonotype sharing among donors. Even with the large sequencing depth, rarefaction of the sorted-subset datasets indicated that sequencing was incomplete. Larger estimated clonotype richness was generally found for naive subsets than for memory subsets. Sampling was restricted to blood, and TCR repertoires in tissue are likely to differ from TCR repertoires in blood. Because the study included a small number of donors, the genetic and exposure-history diversity represented was limited.

With respect to this clone: Its target antigen remains unknown. Per-nucleotide qualities are absent, and no much larger clonotype sits a single base away.

Using the deep immunoSEQ assay, multiplex PCR amplified TCR CDR3 regions from genomic DNA. Extracted genomic DNA from each cell subset was spread evenly across all wells of several immunoSEQ 96-well plates, with each plate serving as a replicate. For sorted subsets, each replicate PCR was loaded with approximately 0.2 ug genomic DNA, equivalent to 30,000 or so T cell genomes. The purified libraries were quantified using a Qubit 3.0 fluorometer, sized with a Bioanalyzer 2100, and then quantified again using the KAPA Library Quantification kit. A separate single-read 150-cycle Illumina NextSeq 550 flow cell was used to sequence each immunoSEQ 96-well plate. Per the original workflow: Because the immunoSEQ output included only junctional sequences and no quality scores, the filtering could not be the same as the filtering used for full-length reads. Sequences were annotated with PyIR, a Python wrapper for IgBLAST v1.9, and V/J genes and CDR3 were assigned using IMGT germline references. Reads were filtered out if the reads had weak V/J assignments (E-value above 1e-6), no CDR3, stop codons, out-of-frame junctions, or ambiguous translated residues. V3J clonotypes were defined as sequences sharing the same inferred V gene, J gene, and CDR3 amino acid sequence. To compute the percentage overlap between repertoires, the number of shared unique clonotypes was divided by the size of the smaller repertoire. Three approaches were used to assess repertoire richness: RTK rarefaction, the Chao1 estimator, and Recon v2.1 estimates of unobserved clonotypes. Generation probabilities for all TCRbeta clonotypes obtained by the gDNA method from a few donors were computed using OLGA. TCRdb obtained this table from immuneACCESS and retained in-frame rearrangements with V and J assigned. These tables miss some clones; where compared with another copy, unresolved V genes account for less than half of the shortfall, and the remainder is unexplained. D and trimming were read from the DNA, whereas the V and J calls and clone size are those reported in that table. Across this sample there are around 1.9 million clones, with around 93% seen only once. The ten biggest clones cover less than 2% of the sample.

For the CD8 naive samples, CD45RO-negative cells were positively selected for CCR7, yielding a CD45RA+CCR7+ population from which TemRA cells were excluded. Donors were healthy HIV-negative adults with no recently reported acute infections or vaccinations. All donors were Caucasian adults living in Nashville, Tennessee, USA. Blood was obtained by leukapheresis, after which PBMCs were separated by Ficoll-Histopaque density gradient centrifugation and cryopreserved in liquid nitrogen vapor phase. Analytical flow cytometry was used to check the purity and quantity of every magnetically sorted T cell population. From each sorted fraction, genomic DNA was isolated and quantified by UV absorbance on a Nanodrop 2000c. At the junction V is shortened by 2 bases and J by 7 bases; bases outside the gene matches: 9. CDR1 and CDR2 were assigned from the germline V gene as MDHEN and SYDVKM. CDR3 length: 16 amino acids, cysteine to phenylalanine. The DNA shown is the 48-base CDR3, in frame from base 1.

The receptor was isolated from a man aged 18 to 29 in good health. Some clones in this sample may be carry-over from other donors' samples. What was sequenced was naive CD8+ T cells from PBMCs. Interpreted using the paper, the cell subset or site label stands for: CD45RA+CCR7+. The rearranged segments are TRBV28 and TRBJ2-1, and TRBD2 aligns with 9 junction nucleotides. The CDR3 protein sequence reads: CASSLILREGGNEQFF. The nucleotide sequence reads TGTGCCAGCAGTTTAATCTTGCGGGAGGGCGGGAATGAGCAGTTCTTC.